This TCR beta chain was obtained from a study of blood T cell repertoires in COVID-19. Turning to the study itself: COVID-19 samples collected from the United States, Italy and Spain covered acute and convalescent phases. In each case, the material was cDNA or gDNA derived from T cells, B-cell-depleted T cells, or PBMCs.

TCRdb's copy holds only in-frame clones and misses some; the assay was immunoSEQ multiplex PCR. The table lists approximately 80,000 clones, about nine tenths of them singletons. The specimen sequenced was peripheral blood. The clonotype originates from a human donor in a cohort sampled during active COVID-19.

CDR3 loop: CASSFHSMNTEAFF. In nucleotides, the CDR3 is TGCGCCAGCAGCTTCCACAGCATGAACACTGAAGCTTTCTTT. This chain uses TRBV5-1 with TRBJ1-1; no definite D call. Germline lookup yields CDR1 SGHRS and CDR2 YFSETQ. The CDR3 is made up of 14 amino acids. Trimming cost V 2 bases and J 0 bases, with 8 bases left between them. The full variable domain, its missing parts supplied by reference TRBV5-1 and TRBJ1-1, is KAGVTQTPRYLIKTRGQQVTLSCSPISGHRSVSWYQQTPGQGLQFLFEYFSETQRNKGNFPGRFSGRQFSNSRSEMNVSTLELGDSALYLCASSFHSMNTEAFFGQGTRLTVV.